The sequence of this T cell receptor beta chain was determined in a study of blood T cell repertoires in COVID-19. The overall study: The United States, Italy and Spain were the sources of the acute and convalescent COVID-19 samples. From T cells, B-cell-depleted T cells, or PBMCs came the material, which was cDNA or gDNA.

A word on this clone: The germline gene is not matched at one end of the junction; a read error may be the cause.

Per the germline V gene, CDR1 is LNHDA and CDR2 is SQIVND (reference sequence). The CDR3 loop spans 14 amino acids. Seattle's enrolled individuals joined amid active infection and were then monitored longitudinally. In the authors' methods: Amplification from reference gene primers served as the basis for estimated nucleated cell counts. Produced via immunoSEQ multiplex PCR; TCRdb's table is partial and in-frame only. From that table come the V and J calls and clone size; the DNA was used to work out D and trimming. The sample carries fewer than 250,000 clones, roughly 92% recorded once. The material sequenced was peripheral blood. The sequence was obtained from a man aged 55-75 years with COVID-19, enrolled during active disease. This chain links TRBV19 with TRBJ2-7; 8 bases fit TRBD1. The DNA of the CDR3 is TGTGCCAGTAGTTTAGACAGGGGAATCTACGAGCAGTACTTC. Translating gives CASSLDRGIYEQYF.